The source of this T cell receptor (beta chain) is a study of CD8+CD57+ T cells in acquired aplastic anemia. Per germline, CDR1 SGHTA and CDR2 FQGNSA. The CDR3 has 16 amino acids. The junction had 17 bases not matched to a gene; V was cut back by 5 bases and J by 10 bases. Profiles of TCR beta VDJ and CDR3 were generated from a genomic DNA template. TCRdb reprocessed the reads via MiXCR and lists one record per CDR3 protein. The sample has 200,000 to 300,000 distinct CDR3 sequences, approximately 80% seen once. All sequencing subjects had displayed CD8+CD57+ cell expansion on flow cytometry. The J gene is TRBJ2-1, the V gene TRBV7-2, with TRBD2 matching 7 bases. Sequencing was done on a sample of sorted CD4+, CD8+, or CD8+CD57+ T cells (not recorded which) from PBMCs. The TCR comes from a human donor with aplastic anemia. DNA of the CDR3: TGTGCCAGCAGCCTGGGGGGGGGAACCGGTCATGACGAGCAGTTCTTC. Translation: CASSLGGGTGHDEQFF.